Detailed here is one TCR beta chain. This entry belongs to a study of T cell responses to AZD1222 COVID-19 vaccine. The CDR3 covers 14 residues. Trimming left V 2 bases short and J 1 base short, with 9 bases between. The germline gives CDR1 SGDLS, CDR2 YYNGEE. Generated by immunoSEQ multiplex PCR, the TCRdb table keeps only in-frame clones and is missing some. The table records some 200,000 clones, around 90% of them present only once. The rearrangement links TRBV9 to TRBJ1-1; D unresolved. This receptor was identified in an adult who received the AZD1222 COVID-19 vaccine. The sample was peripheral blood, taken 28 days after the second AZD1222 dose. CDR3 sequence: CASSVVPTNTEAFF. CDR3 in DNA: TGTGCCAGCAGCGTCGTTCCTACGAACACTGAAGCTTTCTTT.